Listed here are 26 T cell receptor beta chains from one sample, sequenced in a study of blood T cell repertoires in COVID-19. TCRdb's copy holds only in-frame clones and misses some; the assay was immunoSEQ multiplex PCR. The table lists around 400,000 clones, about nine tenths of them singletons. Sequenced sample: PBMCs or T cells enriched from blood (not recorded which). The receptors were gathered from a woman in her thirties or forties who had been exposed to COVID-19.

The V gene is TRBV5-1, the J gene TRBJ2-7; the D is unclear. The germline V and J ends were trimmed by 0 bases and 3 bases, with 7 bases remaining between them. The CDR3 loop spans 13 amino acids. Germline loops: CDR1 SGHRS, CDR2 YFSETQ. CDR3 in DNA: TGCGCCAGCAGCTTGGGTGGAGACTACGAGCAGTACTTC. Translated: CASSLGGDYEQYF.

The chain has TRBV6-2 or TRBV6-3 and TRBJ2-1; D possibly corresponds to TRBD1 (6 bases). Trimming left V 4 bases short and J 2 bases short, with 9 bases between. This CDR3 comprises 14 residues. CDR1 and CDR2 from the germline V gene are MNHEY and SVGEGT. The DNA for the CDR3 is TGTGCCAGCAGTTGGGACACGCCCTACAATGAGCAGTTCTTC. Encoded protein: CASSWDTPYNEQFF.

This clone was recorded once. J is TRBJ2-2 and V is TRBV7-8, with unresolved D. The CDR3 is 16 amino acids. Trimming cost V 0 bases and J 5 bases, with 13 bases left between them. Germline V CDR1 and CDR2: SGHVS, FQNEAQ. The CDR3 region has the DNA TGTGCCAGCAGCTTAGCAAGAGATTATGTTACCGGGGAGCTGTTTTTT. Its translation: CASSLARDYVTGELFF.

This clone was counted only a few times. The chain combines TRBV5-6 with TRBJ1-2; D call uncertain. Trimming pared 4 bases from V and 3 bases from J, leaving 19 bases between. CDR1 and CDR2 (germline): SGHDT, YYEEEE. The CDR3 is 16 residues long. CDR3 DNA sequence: TGTGCCAGCAGCCTCCACCAGCTCTCAGCGGACTATGGCTACACCTTC. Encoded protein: CASSLHQLSADYGYTF.

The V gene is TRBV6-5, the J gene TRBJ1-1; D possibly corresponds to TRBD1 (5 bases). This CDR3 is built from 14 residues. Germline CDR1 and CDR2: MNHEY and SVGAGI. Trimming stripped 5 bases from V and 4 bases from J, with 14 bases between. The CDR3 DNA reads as TGTGCCAGCAGTCAACAGCAGGGTCGCACTGAAGCTTTCTTT. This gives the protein CASSQQQGRTEAFF.

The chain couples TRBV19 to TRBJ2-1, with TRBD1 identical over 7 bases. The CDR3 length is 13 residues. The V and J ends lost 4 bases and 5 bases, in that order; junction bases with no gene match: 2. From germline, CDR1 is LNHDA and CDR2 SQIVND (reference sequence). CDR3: CASSKGQNNEQFF. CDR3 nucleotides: TGTGCCAGTAGTAAGGGACAGAACAATGAGCAGTTCTTC.

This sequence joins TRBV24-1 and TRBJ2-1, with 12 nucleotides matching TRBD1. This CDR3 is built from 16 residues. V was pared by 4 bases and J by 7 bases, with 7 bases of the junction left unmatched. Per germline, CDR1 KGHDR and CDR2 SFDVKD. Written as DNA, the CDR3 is TGTGCCACCAGTGAATGGGACAGGGGGCGCGGGAATGAGCAGTTCTTC. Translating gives CATSEWDRGRGNEQFF.

The CDR3 loop is CASTVDLQGWGYTF. The CDR3 nucleotides are TGTGCCAGCACCGTTGACCTACAGGGGTGGGGCTACACCTTC. The chain recombines TRBV2 with TRBJ1-2; 7 bases match TRBD1. Unmatched junction bases numbered 13, after V lost 7 bases and J lost 8 bases. The CDR3 loop spans 14 amino acids. Germline V gene data show CDR1 as SNHLY and CDR2 as FYNNEI.

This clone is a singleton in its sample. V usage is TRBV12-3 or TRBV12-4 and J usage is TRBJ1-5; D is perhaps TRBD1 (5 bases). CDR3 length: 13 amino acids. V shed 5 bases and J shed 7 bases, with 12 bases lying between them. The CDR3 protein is CASSLGGRQPQHF. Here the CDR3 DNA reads TGTGCCAGCAGTCTGGGGGGTAGGCAGCCCCAGCATTTT.

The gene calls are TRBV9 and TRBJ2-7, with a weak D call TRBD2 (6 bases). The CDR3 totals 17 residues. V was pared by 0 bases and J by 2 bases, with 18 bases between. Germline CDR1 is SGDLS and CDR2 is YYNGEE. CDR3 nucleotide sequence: TGTGCCAGCAGCGTAGGTTTGGGCGGGGCCCTCCCCTACGAGCAGTACTTC. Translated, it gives CASSVGLGGALPYEQYF.

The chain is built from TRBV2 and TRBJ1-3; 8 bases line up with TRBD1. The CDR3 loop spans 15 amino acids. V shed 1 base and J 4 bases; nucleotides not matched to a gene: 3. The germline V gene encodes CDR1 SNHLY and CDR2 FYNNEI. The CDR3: CASSEETGEGNTIYF. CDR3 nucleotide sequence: TGTGCCAGCAGTGAAGAGACAGGGGAAGGAAACACCATATATTTT.

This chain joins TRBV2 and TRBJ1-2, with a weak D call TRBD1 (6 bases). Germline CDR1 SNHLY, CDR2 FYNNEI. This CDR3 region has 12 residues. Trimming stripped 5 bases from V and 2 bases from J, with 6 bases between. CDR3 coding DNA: TGTGCCAGCAGTACAGGGAACTATGGCTACACCTTC. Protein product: CASSTGNYGYTF.

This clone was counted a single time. In nucleotides, the CDR3 is TGTGCCAGCAGGGGGACAGGGAGCACCGGGGAGCTGTTTTTT. Protein sequence: CASRGTGSTGELFF. The chain is built from TRBV2 and TRBJ2-2; 9 positions agree with TRBD1. The CDR3 consists of 14 residues. Germline V CDR1 and CDR2: SNHLY, FYNNEI. V gave up 6 bases and J gave up 4 bases; unmatched junction bases: 3.

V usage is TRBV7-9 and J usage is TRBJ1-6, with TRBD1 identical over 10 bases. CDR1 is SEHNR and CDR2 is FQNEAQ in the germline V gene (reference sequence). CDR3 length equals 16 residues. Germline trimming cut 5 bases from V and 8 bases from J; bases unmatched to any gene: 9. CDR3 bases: TGTGCCAGCAGCCCTCCTGCGACAGGGGGCTATTCACCCCTCCACTTT. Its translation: CASSPPATGGYSPLHF. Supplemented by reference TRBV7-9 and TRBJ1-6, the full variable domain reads DTGVSQNPRHKITKRGQNVTFRCDPISEHNRLYWYRQTLGQGPEFLTYFQNEAQLEKSRLLSDRFSAERPKGSFSTLEIQRTEQGDSAMYLCASSPPATGGYSPLHFGNGTRLTVT.

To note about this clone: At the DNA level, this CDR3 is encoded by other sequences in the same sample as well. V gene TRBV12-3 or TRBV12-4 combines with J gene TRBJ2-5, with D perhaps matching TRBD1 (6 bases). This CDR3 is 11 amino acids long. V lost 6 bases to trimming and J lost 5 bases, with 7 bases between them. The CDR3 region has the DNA TGTGCCAGCAGGAGGGGGGAGACCCAGTACTTC. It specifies CASRRGETQYF.

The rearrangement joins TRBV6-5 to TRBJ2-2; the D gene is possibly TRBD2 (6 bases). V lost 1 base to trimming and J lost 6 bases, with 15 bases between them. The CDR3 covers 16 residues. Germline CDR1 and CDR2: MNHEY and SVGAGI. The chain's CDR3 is CASSYFVGSKAGELFF. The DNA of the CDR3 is TGTGCCAGCAGTTACTTTGTCGGGAGCAAAGCCGGGGAGCTGTTTTTT.

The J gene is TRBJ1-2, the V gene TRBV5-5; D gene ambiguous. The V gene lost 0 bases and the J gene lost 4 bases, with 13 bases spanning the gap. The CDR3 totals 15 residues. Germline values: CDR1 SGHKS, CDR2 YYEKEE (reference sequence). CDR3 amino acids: CASSLDAGMGYGYTF. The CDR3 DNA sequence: TGTGCCAGCAGCTTGGACGCGGGTATGGGCTATGGCTACACCTTC.

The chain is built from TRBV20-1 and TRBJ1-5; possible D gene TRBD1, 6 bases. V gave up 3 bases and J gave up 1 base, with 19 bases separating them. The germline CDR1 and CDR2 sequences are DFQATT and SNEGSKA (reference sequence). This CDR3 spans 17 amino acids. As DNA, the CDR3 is TGCAGTGCTAGTGGCAGCGGGGGGCTGGGAAGCAATCAGCCCCAGCATTTT. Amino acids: CSASGSGGLGSNQPQHF.

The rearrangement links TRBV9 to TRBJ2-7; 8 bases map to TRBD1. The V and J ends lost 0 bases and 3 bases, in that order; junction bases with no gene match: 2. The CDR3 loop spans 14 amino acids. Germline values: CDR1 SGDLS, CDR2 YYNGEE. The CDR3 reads CASSVDDRGYEQYF. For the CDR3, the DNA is TGTGCCAGCAGCGTAGATGACAGGGGCTACGAGCAGTACTTC.

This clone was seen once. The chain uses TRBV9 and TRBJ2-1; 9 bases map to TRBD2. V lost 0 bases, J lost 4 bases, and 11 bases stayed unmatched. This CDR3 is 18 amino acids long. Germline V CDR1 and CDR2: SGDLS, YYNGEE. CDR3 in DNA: TGTGCCAGCAGCGTAGCTCCTAGCGGGAAGATTGGATACAATGAGCAGTTCTTC. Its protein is CASSVAPSGKIGYNEQFF.

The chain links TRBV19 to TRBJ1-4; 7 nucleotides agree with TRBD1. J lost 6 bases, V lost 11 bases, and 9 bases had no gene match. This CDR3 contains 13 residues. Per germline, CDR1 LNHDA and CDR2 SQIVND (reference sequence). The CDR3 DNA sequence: TGTGCCGCAAACAGGGGCTGGGATGAAAAACTGTTTTTT. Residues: CAANRGWDEKLFF.

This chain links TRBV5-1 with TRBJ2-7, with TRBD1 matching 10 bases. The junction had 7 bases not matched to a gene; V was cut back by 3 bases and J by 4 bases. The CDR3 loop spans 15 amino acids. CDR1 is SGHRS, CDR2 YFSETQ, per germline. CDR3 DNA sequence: TGCGCCAGCAGCTCCGCGACAGGGGGCGCGTACGAGCAGTACTTC. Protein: CASSSATGGAYEQYF.

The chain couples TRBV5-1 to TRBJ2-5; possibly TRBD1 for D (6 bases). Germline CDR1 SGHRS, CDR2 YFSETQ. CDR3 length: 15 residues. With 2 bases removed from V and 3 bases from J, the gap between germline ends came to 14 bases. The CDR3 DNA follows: TGCGCCAGCAGCTTAACCGGACAGACTAAAGAGACCCAGTACTTC. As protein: CASSLTGQTKETQYF.

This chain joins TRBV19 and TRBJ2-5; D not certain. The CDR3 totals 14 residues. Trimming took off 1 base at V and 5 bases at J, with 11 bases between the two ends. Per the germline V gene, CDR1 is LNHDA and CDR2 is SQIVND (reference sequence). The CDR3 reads CASSIVPTGETQYF. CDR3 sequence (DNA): TGTGCCAGTAGTATAGTCCCGACTGGGGAGACCCAGTACTTC.

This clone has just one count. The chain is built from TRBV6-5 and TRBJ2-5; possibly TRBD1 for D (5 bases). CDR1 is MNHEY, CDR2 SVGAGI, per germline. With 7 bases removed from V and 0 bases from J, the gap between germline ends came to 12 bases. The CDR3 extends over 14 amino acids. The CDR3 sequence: CASKQELYQETQYF. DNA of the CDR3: TGTGCCAGCAAACAGGAATTGTACCAAGAGACCCAGTACTTC.

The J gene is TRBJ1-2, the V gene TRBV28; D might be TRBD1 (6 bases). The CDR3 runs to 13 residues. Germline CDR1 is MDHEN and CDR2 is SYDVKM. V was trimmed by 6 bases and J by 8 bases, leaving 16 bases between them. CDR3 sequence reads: CASRSRGTVGYTF. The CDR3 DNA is TGTGCCAGCAGAAGCAGGGGTACAGTGGGCTACACCTTC.